This entry lists 15 T cell receptor beta chains sequenced from one sample in a study of OX40 agonist ivuxolimab in advanced cancers. Sequencing used immunoSEQ multiplex PCR; TCRdb keeps in-frame clones, though not all of them. The sample holds some 30,000 clones, roughly 76% seen once. This specimen was CD4+ or CD8+ T cells sorted from blood, taken in a trial of the OX40 agonist ivuxolimab. These receptors came from an adult with an advanced solid tumor such as melanoma, head and neck, liver or kidney cancer.

The V gene is TRBV10-3, the J gene TRBJ2-1; TRBD2 is a possible D gene (6 bases). Trimming removed 2 bases from V and 5 bases from J, with 13 bases in between. This CDR3 spans 15 amino acids. The germline V gene encodes CDR1 ENHRY and CDR2 SYGVKD. The CDR3 DNA is TGTGCCATCAGTGAGAAAGGGAGGAGTAACAATGAGCAGTTCTTC. It codes for CAISEKGRSNNEQFF.

This rearrangement joins TRBV5-4 to TRBJ1-4, with 9 bases aligning to TRBD1. V lost 3 bases to trimming and J lost 5 bases; unmatched junction nucleotides: 8. This CDR3 region has 16 residues. Germline CDR1 reads SGHNT; CDR2 reads YYREEE (reference sequence). The CDR3 region is CASSYGTGTGNEKLFF. The CDR3 region has the DNA TGTGCCAGCAGCTACGGGACCGGGACAGGGAATGAAAAACTGTTTTTT. Full variable domain (remainder filled in from reference TRBV5-4 and TRBJ1-4): ETGVTQSPTHLIKTRGQQVTLRCSSQSGHNTVSWYQQALGQGPQFIFQYYREEENGRGNFPPRFSGLQFPNYSSELNVNALELDDSALYLCASSYGTGTGNEKLFFGSGTQLSVL.

This clone was observed a few times. The chain recombines TRBV29-1 with TRBJ2-7; tentative D call: TRBD2 (5 bases). CDR1 and CDR2 (germline): SQVTM, ANQGSEA. This CDR3 spans 10 amino acids. The V and J ends lost 5 bases and 6 bases respectively, with 8 bases between them. The CDR3 spells CSVYSAEQYF. For the CDR3, the DNA is TGCAGCGTTTATAGCGCCGAGCAGTACTTC.

V is TRBV18 and J is TRBJ2-1; 8 bases fit TRBD1. This CDR3 has 13 residues. Germline V gene data show CDR1 as KGHSH and CDR2 as LQKENI. V was clipped by 3 bases and J by 9 bases; unmatched bases: 4. The CDR3 region has the DNA TGTGCCAGCTCACCGACAGGGGCGGTTGAGCAGTTCTTC. Translation: CASSPTGAVEQFF.

The V and J genes are TRBV5-1 and TRBJ2-7; TRBD1 aligns across 11 bases. J lost 5 bases, V lost 4 bases, and 8 bases had no gene match. Germline V gives CDR1 SGHRS, CDR2 YFSETQ. CDR3 size: 15 residues. The chain's CDR3 is CASSPTGQGAHEQYF. CDR3 DNA sequence: TGCGCCAGCAGCCCCACCGGACAGGGGGCCCACGAGCAGTACTTC.

This chain uses TRBV18 with TRBJ1-1; tentative D call: TRBD1 (6 bases). This CDR3 is 15 amino acids long. Germline V lookup: CDR1 KGHSH, CDR2 LQKENI. V lost 1 base and J lost 2, with 11 bases in between. CDR3 sequence reads: CASSPLRTANTEAFF. The DNA of the CDR3 is TGTGCCAGCTCACCACTCAGGACAGCAAACACTGAAGCTTTCTTT.

V gene TRBV28 combines with J gene TRBJ2-2; weak D call: TRBD2 (6 bases). V lost 6 bases, J lost 2 bases, and 13 bases lay in between. The CDR3 spans 15 residues. The germline V gene encodes CDR1 MDHEN and CDR2 SYDVKM. The CDR3 loop reads CASSLGTFNTGELFF. CDR3 nucleotides: TGTGCCAGCAGCTTGGGGACTTTTAACACCGGGGAGCTGTTTTTT.

V and J are TRBV28 and TRBJ1-3; D unresolved. V lost 1 base to trimming and J lost 0 bases, with 7 bases between them. Per germline, CDR1 MDHEN and CDR2 SYDVKM. This CDR3 spans 15 amino acids. The CDR3 spells CASSLSTHSGNTIYF. The CDR3 DNA is TGTGCCAGCAGTTTATCGACTCACTCTGGAAACACCATATATTTT.

This clone came up a few times. This chain joins TRBV9 and TRBJ1-2, with 10 bases that match TRBD1. From germline, CDR1 is SGDLS and CDR2 YYNGEE. V trimming: 3 bases; J trimming: 5 bases; junction bases outside the gene matches: 7. The CDR3 is made up of 15 amino acids. CDR3 in amino acids: CASSARDRGRYGYTF. In DNA, the CDR3 is TGTGCCAGCAGCGCCCGGGACAGGGGAAGGTATGGCTACACCTTC.

This clone was seen just once. The chain carries TRBV6-6 and TRBJ1-5, with D unclear. The CDR3 contains 13 residues. Germline CDR1 reads MNHNY; CDR2 reads SVGAGI (reference sequence). Between the trimmed V and J ends, which lost 7 bases and 4 bases, there was a span of 11 bases. CDR3 sequence: CASTADLNQPQHF. In DNA, the CDR3 is TGTGCCAGCACCGCGGACCTTAATCAGCCCCAGCATTTT.

The V gene is TRBV27, the J gene TRBJ1-6; 8 bases agree with TRBD1. Germline V gene lookup returns CDR1 MNHEY and CDR2 SMNVEV (reference sequence). J gave up 6 bases and V 5 bases, and 6 bases lay outside the gene matches. The CDR3 sequence is 15 residues long. Written as DNA, the CDR3 is TGTGCCAGCAGTCGACAGGGGTTCGGTAATTCACCCCTCCACTTT. Encoded protein: CASSRQGFGNSPLHF.

CDR3: CASSLLRASSYEQYF. DNA of the CDR3: TGTGCCAGCAGTTTATTGCGGGCCAGCTCCTACGAGCAGTACTTC. The V call is TRBV28, the J call TRBJ2-7, with D possibly TRBD2 on 5 matching bases. Germline CDR1 reads MDHEN; CDR2 reads SYDVKM. The CDR3 has 15 amino acids. The germline V and J ends were trimmed by 1 base and 0 bases, with 10 bases remaining between them.

The chain employs TRBV5-1 and TRBJ2-2, with no clear D. The CDR3 runs to 19 residues. The germline V gene has CDR1 SGHRS and CDR2 YFSETQ. Trimming took off 4 bases at V and 1 base at J, with 23 bases between the two ends. CDR3 in amino acids: CASSPSVVGSPGNTGELFF. CDR3 DNA sequence: TGCGCCAGCAGCCCGTCGGTGGTAGGTTCGCCAGGGAACACCGGGGAGCTGTTTTTT.

The genes are TRBV9 and TRBJ2-5; 9 bases agree with TRBD1. The CDR3 is 14 residues long. V shed 3 bases and J 11 bases; nucleotides not matched to a gene: 11. Germline V gene data show CDR1 as SGDLS and CDR2 as YYNGEE. CDR3 DNA sequence: TGTGCCAGCAGCGCTCGGACAGGGGTAAGAGAGCAGTACTTC. Protein sequence: CASSARTGVREQYF.

V usage is TRBV28 and J usage is TRBJ1-1; 7 bases map to TRBD1. The CDR3 extends over 14 amino acids. V lost 5 bases to trimming and J lost 6 bases; unmatched junction nucleotides: 9. Germline V gene sequence: CDR1 MDHEN, CDR2 SYDVKM. The CDR3 loop reads CASSTPATGSEAFF. CDR3 coding DNA: TGTGCCAGCAGTACCCCCGCGACAGGGTCTGAAGCTTTCTTT.